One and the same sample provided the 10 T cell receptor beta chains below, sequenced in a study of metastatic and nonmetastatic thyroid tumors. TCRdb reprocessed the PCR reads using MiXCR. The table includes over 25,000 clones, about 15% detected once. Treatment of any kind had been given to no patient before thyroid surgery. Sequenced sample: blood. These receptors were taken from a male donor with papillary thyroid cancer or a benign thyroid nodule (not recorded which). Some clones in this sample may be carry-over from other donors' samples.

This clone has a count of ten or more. CDR3 sequence (DNA): TGCAGTGCTAGAGATTTCGATGCTAGTTCGGGTAATGAGCAGTTCTTC. Protein product: CSARDFDASSGNEQFF. V is TRBV20-1 and J is TRBJ2-1; D is unresolved. Germline loops: CDR1 DFQATT, CDR2 SNEGSKA (reference sequence). The V end lost 0 bases, the J end lost 7 bases, and 19 bases lay between the germline ends. The CDR3 length is 16 residues.

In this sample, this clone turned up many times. CDR3 DNA: TGTGCCAGCAGGGACTCAGGGTTTACCGGGGAGCTGTTTTTT. This translates into CASRDSGFTGELFF. This chain connects TRBV3-1 to TRBJ2-2, with D tentatively TRBD1 or TRBD2 (5 bases each). The CDR3 contains 14 residues. Germline CDR1 is LGHDT and CDR2 is YNNKEL (reference sequence). Trimming left V 6 bases short and J 5 bases short, with 13 bases between.

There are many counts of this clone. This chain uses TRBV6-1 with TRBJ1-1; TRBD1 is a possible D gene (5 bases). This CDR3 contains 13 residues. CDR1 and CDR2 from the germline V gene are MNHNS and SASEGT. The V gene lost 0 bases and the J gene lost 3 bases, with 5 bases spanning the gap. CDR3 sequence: CASSEAGHTEAFF. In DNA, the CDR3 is TGTGCCAGCAGTGAAGCGGGACACACTGAAGCTTTCTTT.

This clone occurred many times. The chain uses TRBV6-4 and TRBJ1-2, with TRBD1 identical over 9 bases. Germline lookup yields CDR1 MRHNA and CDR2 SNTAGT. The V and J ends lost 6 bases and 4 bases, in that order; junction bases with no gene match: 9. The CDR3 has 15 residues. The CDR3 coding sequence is TGTGCCAGCAGCCCTAACCCGACAGGGGGCTATGGCTACACCTTC. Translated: CASSPNPTGGYGYTF.

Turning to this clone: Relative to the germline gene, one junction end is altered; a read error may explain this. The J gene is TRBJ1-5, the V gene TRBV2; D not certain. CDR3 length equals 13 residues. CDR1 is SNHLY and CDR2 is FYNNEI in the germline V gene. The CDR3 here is CASRPGKGGPQHF. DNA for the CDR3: TGTGCCAGCAGGCCGGGAAAGGGAGGGCCCCAACATTTT.

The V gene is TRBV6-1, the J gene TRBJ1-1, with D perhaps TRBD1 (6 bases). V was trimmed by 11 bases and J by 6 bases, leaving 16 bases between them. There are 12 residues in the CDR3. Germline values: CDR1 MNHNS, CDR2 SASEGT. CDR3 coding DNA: TGTGCCGCGGCGGGACATTTGGCTGAAGCTTTCTTT. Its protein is CAAAGHLAEAFF.

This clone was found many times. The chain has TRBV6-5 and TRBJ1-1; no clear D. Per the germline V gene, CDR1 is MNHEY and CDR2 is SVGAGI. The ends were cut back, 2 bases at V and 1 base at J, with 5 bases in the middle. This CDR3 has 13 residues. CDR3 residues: CASSYAGNTEAFF. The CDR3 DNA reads TGTGCCAGCAGTTACGCAGGGAACACTGAAGCTTTCTTT.

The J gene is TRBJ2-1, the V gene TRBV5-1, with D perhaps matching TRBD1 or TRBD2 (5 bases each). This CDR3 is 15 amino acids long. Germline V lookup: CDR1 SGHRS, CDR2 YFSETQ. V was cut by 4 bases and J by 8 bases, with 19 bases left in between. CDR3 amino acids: CASSQPGRARDEQFF. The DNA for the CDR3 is TGCGCCAGCAGCCAACCGGGGCGGGCCAGGGATGAGCAGTTCTTC.

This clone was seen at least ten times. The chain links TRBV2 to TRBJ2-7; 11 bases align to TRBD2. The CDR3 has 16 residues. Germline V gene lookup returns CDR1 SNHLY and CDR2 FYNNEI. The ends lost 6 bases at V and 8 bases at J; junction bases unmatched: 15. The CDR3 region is CASSEAGGTSGIKQYF. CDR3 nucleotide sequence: TGTGCCAGCAGCGAGGCGGGGGGGACTAGCGGAATTAAGCAGTACTTC.

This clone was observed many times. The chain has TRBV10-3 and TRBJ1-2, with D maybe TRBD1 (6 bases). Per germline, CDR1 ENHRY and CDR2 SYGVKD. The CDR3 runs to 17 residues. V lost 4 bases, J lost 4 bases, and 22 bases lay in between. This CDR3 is CAISGGGQGKGSYGYTF. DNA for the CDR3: TGTGCCATCAGTGGAGGGGGGCAGGGGAAGGGATCCTATGGCTACACCTTC.